The clone carrying this T cell receptor beta chain showed up just once. Its antigen is unknown. Researchers ran the PCR with 60 Vbeta and 13 Jbeta primers. Profiling relied on immunoSEQ multiplex PCR, and the TCRdb table lists in-frame clones only, not all of them. The profile shows some 120,000 clones, approximately 81% of them singletons. The sample originates from a study of cytomegalovirus exposure and HLA in healthy donors. Study-wide points: A highly shared variant cluster was judged a likely technical artifact.

Germline V CDR1 and CDR2: MNHEY, SVGAGI. This CDR3 is built from 14 residues. V lost 1 base and J lost 4, with 10 bases in between. The sequence came from a man between 18 and 29 years old in good health and CMV-seronegative. This chain joins TRBV6-5 and TRBJ1-1, with a possible D match to TRBD1 (6 bases). Sequencing used PBMCs. The CDR3 DNA reads TGTGCCAGCAGTTACTTTGGGGGGGCCACTGAAGCTTTCTTT. Its translation: CASSYFGGATEAFF.